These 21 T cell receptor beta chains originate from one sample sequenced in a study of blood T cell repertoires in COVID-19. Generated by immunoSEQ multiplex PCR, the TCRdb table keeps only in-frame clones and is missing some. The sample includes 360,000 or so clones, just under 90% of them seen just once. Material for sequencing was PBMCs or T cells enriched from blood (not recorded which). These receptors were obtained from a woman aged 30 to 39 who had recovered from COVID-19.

The CDR3 DNA reads as TGTGCCAGCAGCTTGGATTCCCCCGGGGCCCAGTACTTC. It translates to CASSLDSPGAQYF. The chain joins TRBV5-4 to TRBJ2-5; TRBD2 is a possible D gene (5 bases). CDR1 and CDR2 from the germline V gene are SGHNT and YYREEE (reference sequence). Trimming removed 0 bases at V and 9 bases at J, with 12 bases between. This CDR3 region has 13 residues. Filled out from reference TRBV5-4 and TRBJ2-5, the complete variable domain reads ETGVTQSPTHLIKTRGQQVTLRCSSQSGHNTVSWYQQALGQGPQFIFQYYREEENGRGNFPPRFSGLQFPNYSSELNVNALELDDSALYLCASSLDSPGAQYFGPGTRLLVL.

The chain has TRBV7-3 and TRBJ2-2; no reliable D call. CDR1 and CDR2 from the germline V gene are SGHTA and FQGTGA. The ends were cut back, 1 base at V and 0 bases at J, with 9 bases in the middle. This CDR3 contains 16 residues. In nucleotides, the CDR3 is TGTGCCAGCAGCTTAAATGCGGCGCCGAACACCGGGGAGCTGTTTTTT. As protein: CASSLNAAPNTGELFF.

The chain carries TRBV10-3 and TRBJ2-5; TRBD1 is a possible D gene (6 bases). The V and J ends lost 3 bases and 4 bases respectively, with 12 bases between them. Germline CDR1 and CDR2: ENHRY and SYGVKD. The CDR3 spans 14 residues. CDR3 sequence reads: CAISDRGRGETQYF. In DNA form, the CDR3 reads TGTGCCATCAGTGATCGGGGCAGGGGAGAGACCCAGTACTTC.

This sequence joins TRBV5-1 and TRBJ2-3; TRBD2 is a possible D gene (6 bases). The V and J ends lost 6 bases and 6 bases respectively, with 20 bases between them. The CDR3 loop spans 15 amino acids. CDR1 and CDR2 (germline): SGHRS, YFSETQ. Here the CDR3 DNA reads TGCGCCAGCACGAAGCAGGGAGGCCTCCCCGATACGCAGTATTTT. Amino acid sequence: CASTKQGGLPDTQYF.

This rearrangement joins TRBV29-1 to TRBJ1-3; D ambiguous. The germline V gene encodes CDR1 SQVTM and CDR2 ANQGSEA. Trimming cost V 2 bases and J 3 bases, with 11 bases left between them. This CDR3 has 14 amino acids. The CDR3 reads CSVELPGYGNTIYF. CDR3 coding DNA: TGCAGCGTTGAATTGCCAGGATATGGAAACACCATATATTTT.

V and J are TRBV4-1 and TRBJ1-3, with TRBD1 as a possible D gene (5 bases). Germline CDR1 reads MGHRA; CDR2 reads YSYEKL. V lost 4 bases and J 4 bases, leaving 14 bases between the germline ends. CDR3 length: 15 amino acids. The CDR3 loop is CASSPTASSGNTIYF. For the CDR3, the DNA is TGCGCCAGCAGCCCGACAGCTTCATCAGGAAACACCATATATTTT.

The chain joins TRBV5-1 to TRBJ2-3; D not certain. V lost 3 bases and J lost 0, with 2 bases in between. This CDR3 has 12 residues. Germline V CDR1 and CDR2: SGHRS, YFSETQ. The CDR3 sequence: CASSSSTDTQYF. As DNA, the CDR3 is TGCGCCAGCAGCTCGAGCACAGATACGCAGTATTTT. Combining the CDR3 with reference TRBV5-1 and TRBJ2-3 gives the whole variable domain KAGVTQTPRYLIKTRGQQVTLSCSPISGHRSVSWYQQTPGQGLQFLFEYFSETQRNKGNFPGRFSGRQFSNSRSEMNVSTLELGDSALYLCASSSSTDTQYFGPGTRLTVL.

CDR3 DNA sequence: TGTGCTAGTGGTTTGGTCAGTTCGGGCGGGGAGCTGTTTTTT. Its protein product is CASGLVSSGGELFF. The genes are TRBV12-5 and TRBJ2-2; D not certain. Deletions cut 0 bases from V and 7 bases from J, with 9 bases between. The CDR3 is made up of 14 amino acids. The germline CDR1 and CDR2 sequences are LGHNT and FRNRAP.

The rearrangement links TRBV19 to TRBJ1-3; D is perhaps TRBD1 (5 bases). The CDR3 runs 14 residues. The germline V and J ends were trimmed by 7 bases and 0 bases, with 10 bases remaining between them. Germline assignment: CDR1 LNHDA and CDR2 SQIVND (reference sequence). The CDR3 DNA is TGTGCCAGTAAGTCTGGGGCCTCTGGAAACACCATATATTTT. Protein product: CASKSGASGNTIYF.

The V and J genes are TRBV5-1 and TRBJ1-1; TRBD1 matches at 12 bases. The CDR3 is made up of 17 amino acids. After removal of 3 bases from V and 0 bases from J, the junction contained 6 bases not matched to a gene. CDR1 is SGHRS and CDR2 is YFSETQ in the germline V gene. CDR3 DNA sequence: TGCGCCAGCAGCTCCTCCGGGACAGGGGGCCTGAACACTGAAGCTTTCTTT. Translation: CASSSSGTGGLNTEAFF.

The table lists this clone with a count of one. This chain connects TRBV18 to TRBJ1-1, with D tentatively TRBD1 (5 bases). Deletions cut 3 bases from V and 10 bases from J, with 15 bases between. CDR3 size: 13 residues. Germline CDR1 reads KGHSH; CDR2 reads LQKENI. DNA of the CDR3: TGTGCCAGCTCACCTCAGGGAGGGATGAGAGCTTTCTTT. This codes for CASSPQGGMRAFF. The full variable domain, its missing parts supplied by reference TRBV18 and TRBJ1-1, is NAGVMQNPRHLVRRRGQEARLRCSPMKGHSHVYWYRQLPEEGLKFMVYLQKENIIDESGMPKERFSAEFPKEGPSILRIQQVVRGDSAAYFCASSPQGGMRAFFGQGTRLTVV.

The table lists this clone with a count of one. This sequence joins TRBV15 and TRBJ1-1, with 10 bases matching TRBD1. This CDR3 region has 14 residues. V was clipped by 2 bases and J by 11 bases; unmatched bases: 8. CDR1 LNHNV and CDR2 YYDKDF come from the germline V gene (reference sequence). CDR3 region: CATSRQDRGPVAFF. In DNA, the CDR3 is TGTGCCACCAGCAGACAAGACAGGGGGCCTGTTGCTTTCTTT. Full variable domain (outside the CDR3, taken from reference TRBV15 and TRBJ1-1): DAMVIQNPRYQVTQFGKPVTLSCSQTLNHNVMYWYQQKSSQAPKLLFHYYDKDFNNEADTPDNFQSRRPNTSFCFLDIRSPGLGDTAMYLCATSRQDRGPVAFFGQGTRLTVV.

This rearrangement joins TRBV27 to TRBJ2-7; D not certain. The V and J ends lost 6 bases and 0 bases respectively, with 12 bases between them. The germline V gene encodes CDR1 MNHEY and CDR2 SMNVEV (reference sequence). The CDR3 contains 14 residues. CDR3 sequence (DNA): TGTGCCAGCAGGTTAGAAGTCTACTCCTACGAGCAGTACTTC. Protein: CASRLEVYSYEQYF.

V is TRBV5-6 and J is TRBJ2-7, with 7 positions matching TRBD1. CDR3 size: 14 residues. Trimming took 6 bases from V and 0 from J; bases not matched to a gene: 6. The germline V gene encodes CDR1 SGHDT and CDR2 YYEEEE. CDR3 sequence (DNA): TGTGCCAGCACCCAGGACAGGTTCTCCTACGAGCAGTACTTC. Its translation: CASTQDRFSYEQYF.

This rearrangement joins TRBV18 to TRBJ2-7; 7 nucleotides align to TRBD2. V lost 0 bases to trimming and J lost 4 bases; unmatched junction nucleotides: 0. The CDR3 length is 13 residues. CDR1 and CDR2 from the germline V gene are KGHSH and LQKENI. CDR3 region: CASSPPGGYEQYF. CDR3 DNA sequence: TGTGCCAGCTCACCACCGGGAGGGTACGAGCAGTACTTC.

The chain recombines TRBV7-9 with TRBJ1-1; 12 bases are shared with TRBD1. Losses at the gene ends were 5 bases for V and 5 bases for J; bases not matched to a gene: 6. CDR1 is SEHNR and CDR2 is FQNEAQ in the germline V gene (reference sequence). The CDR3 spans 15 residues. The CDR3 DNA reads TGTGCCAGCAGCGGCGGGACAGGGGGCTTGACTGAAGCTTTCTTT. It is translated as CASSGGTGGLTEAFF.

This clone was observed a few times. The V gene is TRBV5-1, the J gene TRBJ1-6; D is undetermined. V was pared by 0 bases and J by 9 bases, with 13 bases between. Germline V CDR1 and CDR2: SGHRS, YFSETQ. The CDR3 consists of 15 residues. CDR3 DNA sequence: TGCGCCAGCAGCTTGGATAGGAAACTAGGTTCACCCCTCCACTTT. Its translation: CASSLDRKLGSPLHF.

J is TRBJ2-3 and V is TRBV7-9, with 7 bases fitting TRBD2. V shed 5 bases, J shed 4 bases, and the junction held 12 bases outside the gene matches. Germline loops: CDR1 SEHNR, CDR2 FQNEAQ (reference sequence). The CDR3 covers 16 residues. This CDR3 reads CASSKTLGGKADTQYF. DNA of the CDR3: TGTGCCAGCAGCAAGACACTCGGGGGGAAGGCAGATACGCAGTATTTT.

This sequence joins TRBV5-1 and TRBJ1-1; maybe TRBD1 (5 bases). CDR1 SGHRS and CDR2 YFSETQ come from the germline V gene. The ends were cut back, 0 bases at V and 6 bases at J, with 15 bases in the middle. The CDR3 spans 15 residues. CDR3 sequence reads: CASSLEGSSGAEAFF. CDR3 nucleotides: TGCGCCAGCAGCTTGGAGGGGTCGAGTGGGGCTGAAGCTTTCTTT. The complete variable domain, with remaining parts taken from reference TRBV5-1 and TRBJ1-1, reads KAGVTQTPRYLIKTRGQQVTLSCSPISGHRSVSWYQQTPGQGLQFLFEYFSETQRNKGNFPGRFSGRQFSNSRSEMNVSTLELGDSALYLCASSLEGSSGAEAFFGQGTRLTVV.

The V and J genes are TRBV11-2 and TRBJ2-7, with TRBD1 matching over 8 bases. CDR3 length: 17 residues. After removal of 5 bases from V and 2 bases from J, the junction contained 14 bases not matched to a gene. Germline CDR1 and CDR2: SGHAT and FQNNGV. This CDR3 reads CASSTLPRGQVTYEQYF. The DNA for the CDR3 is TGTGCCAGCAGCACTCTCCCCCGGGGACAGGTAACCTACGAGCAGTACTTC.

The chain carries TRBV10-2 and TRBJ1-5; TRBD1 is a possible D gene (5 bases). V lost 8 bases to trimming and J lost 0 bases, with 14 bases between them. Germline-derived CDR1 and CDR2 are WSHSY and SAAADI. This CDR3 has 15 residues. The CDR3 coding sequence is TGCGCCAGCTCATTGGGGGGGGGTAGCAATCAGCCCCAGCATTTT. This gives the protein CASSLGGGSNQPQHF.